Listed here are 27 T cell receptor beta chains from one sample, sequenced in a study of PD-1 blockade in classical Hodgkin lymphoma. The data were produced by immunoSEQ multiplex PCR, yet TCRdb's version contains in-frame clones alone and is incomplete. The sample carries tens of thousands of clones, 80% to 95% recorded once. Time point here: cycle 4 day 1 (C4D1), after more than five weeks of nivolumab. All the patients suffered relapse after autologous stem cell transplantation, and brentuximab vedotin exposure differed. Thawed PBMCs yielded CD4+ T cells through magnetic negative selection. The starting material was CD4+ T cells from blood, obtained before the fourth cycle of nivolumab. These receptors were obtained from a human donor with classical Hodgkin lymphoma.

The chain is built from TRBV30 and TRBJ1-2; unclear D gene. CDR1 and CDR2 (germline): GTSNPN, SVGIG (reference sequence). Trimming took 1 base from V and 7 from J, leaving 13 bases between them. This CDR3 is 13 amino acids long. CDR3 in amino acids: CAWSGSALSGYTF. The CDR3, as DNA: TGTGCCTGGAGTGGATCGGCGTTAAGTGGCTACACCTTC.

V gene TRBV10-2 combines with J gene TRBJ1-3, with 10 bases identical to TRBD1. V was pared by 8 bases and J by 0 bases, with 7 bases of the junction left unmatched. CDR1 is WSHSY, CDR2 SAAADI, per germline. The CDR3 covers 16 residues. CDR3 region: CASSLTGGNSGNTIYF. DNA of the CDR3: TGCGCCAGCTCTTTGACAGGGGGCAACTCTGGAAACACCATATATTTT.

The chain employs TRBV28 and TRBJ2-7; D is ambiguous. V shed 1 base and J shed 7 bases, with 8 bases lying between them. Germline CDR1 MDHEN, CDR2 SYDVKM. This CDR3 comprises 12 residues. The CDR3 spells CASSLLGTEQYF. In DNA, the CDR3 is TGTGCCAGCAGTTTATTAGGAACGGAGCAGTACTTC. Using reference TRBV28 and TRBJ2-7 for the parts outside the CDR3, the full variable domain is DVKVTQSSRYLVKRTGEKVFLECVQDMDHENMFWYRQDPGLGLRLIYFSYDVKMKEKGDIPEGYSVSREKKERFSLILESASTNQTSMYLCASSLLGTEQYFGPGTRLTVT.

V gene TRBV28 combines with J gene TRBJ2-7; 9 nucleotides agree with TRBD1. The germline CDR1 and CDR2 sequences are MDHEN and SYDVKM. The CDR3 runs 13 residues. V lost 4 bases and J lost 12; bases outside the gene matches: 10. The CDR3 spells CASSWETGGIWYF. DNA of the CDR3: TGTGCCAGCAGTTGGGAGACAGGGGGGATTTGGTACTTC.

The gene calls are TRBV5-1 and TRBJ2-3; weak D call: TRBD1 (6 bases). Per the germline V gene, CDR1 is SGHRS and CDR2 is YFSETQ. The CDR3 length is 14 residues. V shed 4 bases and J shed 2 bases, with 11 bases lying between them. The CDR3 protein is CASSKDSYTDTQYF. CDR3 coding DNA: TGCGCCAGCAGCAAGGACAGTTACACAGATACGCAGTATTTT. Variable domain in full (rest from reference TRBV5-1 and TRBJ2-3): KAGVTQTPRYLIKTRGQQVTLSCSPISGHRSVSWYQQTPGQGLQFLFEYFSETQRNKGNFPGRFSGRQFSNSRSEMNVSTLELGDSALYLCASSKDSYTDTQYFGPGTRLTVL.

The rearrangement uses TRBV11-2 and TRBJ2-6; 7 bases fit TRBD2. V gave up 7 bases and J gave up 1 base; unmatched junction bases: 4. The CDR3 sequence is 15 residues long. Germline V gives CDR1 SGHAT, CDR2 FQNNGV. Here the CDR3 DNA reads TGTGCCAGCACCTGGGGAGGGTCTGGGGCCAACGTCCTGACTTTC. The encoded protein is CASTWGGSGANVLTF.

The V and J genes are TRBV5-1 and TRBJ1-2; TRBD1 matches 8 bases. The trim removed 6 bases at V and 4 bases at J, leaving 20 bases unmatched. Germline lookup yields CDR1 SGHRS and CDR2 YFSETQ. The CDR3 totals 18 residues. The CDR3 bases are TGCGCCAGCACCGCGGGGCAGGGGGCCCTCCCGGGGACCTATGGCTACACCTTC. Amino acids: CASTAGQGALPGTYGYTF.

The rearrangement joins TRBV19 to TRBJ1-1, with unresolved D. Germline CDR1 LNHDA, CDR2 SQIVND (reference sequence). The CDR3 totals 13 residues. Trimming left V 3 bases short and J 4 bases short, with 9 bases between. The CDR3 nucleotides are TGTGCCAGTAGTATGGGCTCTCTCACTGAAGCTTTCTTT. Amino acid sequence: CASSMGSLTEAFF.

The CDR3, as DNA: TGTGCCATCAGCAAGACAGAGAAGGGTGATGAGCAGTTCTTC. It is translated as CAISKTEKGDEQFF. The V call is TRBV10-3, the J call TRBJ2-1, with D tentatively TRBD1 (5 bases). Germline CDR1 and CDR2: ENHRY and SYGVKD. V lost 6 bases and J lost 8, with 17 bases in between. This CDR3 is built from 14 residues.

This clone occurred once. The chain uses TRBV28 and TRBJ2-7, with 8 bases matching TRBD1. V gave up 6 bases and J gave up 5 bases; unmatched junction bases: 15. CDR3 length equals 16 residues. Germline V lookup: CDR1 MDHEN, CDR2 SYDVKM. Here the CDR3 DNA reads TGTGCCAGCAGCGACCAACCTCAGCGACAGGGGCACGAGCAGTACTTC. Its protein product is CASSDQPQRQGHEQYF.

The CDR3 loop is CASSSWTSGGQTQYF. The CDR3 nucleotides are TGTGCCAGCAGTTCCTGGACTAGCGGGGGGCAGACCCAGTACTTC. The rearrangement links TRBV27 to TRBJ2-5; TRBD2 aligns across 14 bases. Germline V gene lookup returns CDR1 MNHEY and CDR2 SMNVEV (reference sequence). This CDR3 comprises 15 residues. With V trimmed by 4 bases and J by 6 bases, 4 bases remained unmatched.

The V call is TRBV29-1, the J call TRBJ1-1, with D perhaps matching TRBD1 (6 bases). Germline values: CDR1 SQVTM, CDR2 ANQGSEA. CDR3 size: 15 residues. Trimming cost V 3 bases and J 4 bases, with 18 bases left between them. The CDR3 here is CSVDLRALDSTEAFF. CDR3 sequence (DNA): TGCAGCGTTGATCTTAGGGCCCTGGACAGCACTGAAGCTTTCTTT.

V gene TRBV6-6 combines with J gene TRBJ1-1, with a possible D match to TRBD1 (6 bases). V gave up 3 bases and J gave up 3 bases, with 14 bases separating them. The CDR3 is made up of 15 amino acids. The V gene's germline CDR1 is MNHNY and CDR2 SVGAGI (reference sequence). CDR3 sequence (DNA): TGTGCCAGCAGTTATTACCGGGGGCGGGACACTGAAGCTTTCTTT. It codes for CASSYYRGRDTEAFF.

J is TRBJ2-5 and V is TRBV15; D could derive from TRBD1 or TRBD2 (6 bases each). Germline CDR1 and CDR2: LNHNV and YYDKDF (reference sequence). Deletions cut 7 bases from V and 5 bases from J, with 17 bases between. The CDR3 length is 14 residues. This CDR3 reads CATTRRGKMETQYF. CDR3 in DNA: TGTGCCACCACAAGGAGGGGGAAAATGGAGACCCAGTACTTC.

The chain couples TRBV11-3 to TRBJ2-1; tentative D call: TRBD2 (5 bases). Germline V gives CDR1 SGHNT, CDR2 YENEEA. The CDR3 extends over 14 amino acids. The germline V and J ends were trimmed by 4 bases and 6 bases, with 13 bases remaining between them. CDR3 residues: CASSSIDGGNEQFF. DNA of the CDR3: TGTGCCAGCAGCTCCATAGACGGAGGCAATGAGCAGTTCTTC. Supplemented by reference TRBV11-3 and TRBJ2-1, the full variable domain reads EAGVVQSPRYKIIEKKQPVAFWCNPISGHNTLYWYLQNLGQGPELLIRYENEEAVDDSQLPKDRFSAERLKGVDSTLKIQPAELGDSAVYLCASSSIDGGNEQFFGPGTRLTVL.

The V call is TRBV5-4, the J call TRBJ1-1, with TRBD1 matching over 7 bases. The V gene's germline CDR1 is SGHNT and CDR2 YYREEE (reference sequence). V was clipped by 10 bases and J by 5 bases; unmatched bases: 8. The CDR3 has 12 amino acids. The CDR3 bases are TGTGCCTGCCGGGACAGTAAGACTGAAGCTTTCTTT. Protein: CACRDSKTEAFF.

CDR3 DNA: TGTGCCAGCAGGGACTTCTCCTACGAGCAGTACTTC. It is translated as CASRDFSYEQYF. V usage is TRBV2 and J usage is TRBJ2-7; tentatively, D is TRBD2 (5 bases). CDR3 size: 12 residues. The germline CDR1 and CDR2 sequences are SNHLY and FYNNEI. With 6 bases removed from V and 0 bases from J, the gap between germline ends came to 6 bases.

The rearrangement joins TRBV5-1 to TRBJ1-1, with 9 bases that match TRBD1. This CDR3 spans 15 amino acids. The V gene's germline CDR1 is SGHRS and CDR2 YFSETQ. V shed 1 base, J shed 3 bases, and the junction held 4 bases outside the gene matches. This chain's CDR3 is CASSLYRTGDTEAFF. In nucleotides, the CDR3 is TGCGCCAGCAGCTTGTATCGGACAGGGGACACTGAAGCTTTCTTT.

This chain links TRBV29-1 with TRBJ2-7; D call uncertain. There are 11 residues in the CDR3. Germline CDR1 reads SQVTM; CDR2 reads ANQGSEA. The V end lost 3 bases, the J end lost 4 bases, and 7 bases lay between the germline ends. CDR3 sequence reads: CSVEAGYEQYF. The CDR3 bases are TGCAGCGTTGAGGCCGGATACGAGCAGTACTTC.

This sequence joins TRBV6-5 and TRBJ2-7, with a tentative D call TRBD2 (6 bases). V was clipped by 7 bases and J by 3 bases, with 16 bases between them. Germline-derived CDR1 and CDR2 are MNHEY and SVGAGI. There are 14 residues in the CDR3. Here the CDR3 reads CASISTSGSYEQYF. The CDR3 DNA sequence: TGTGCCAGCATTTCGACTAGTGGGAGCTACGAGCAGTACTTC.

The chain has TRBV30 and TRBJ2-3; D is undetermined. Germline values: CDR1 GTSNPN, CDR2 SVGIG (reference sequence). The CDR3 contains 11 residues. V was trimmed by 2 bases and J by 2 bases, leaving 2 bases between them. The CDR3 DNA is TGTGCCTGGAGTATCACAGATACGCAGTATTTT. This translates into CAWSITDTQYF.

The chain links TRBV7-9 to TRBJ2-1; either TRBD1 or TRBD2 may supply D (5 bases each). The CDR3 runs to 16 residues. Between the trimmed V and J ends, which lost 3 bases and 4 bases, there was a span of 16 bases. Germline CDR1 is SEHNR and CDR2 is FQNEAQ (reference sequence). In DNA, the CDR3 is TGTGCCAGCAGCTTGCCCACTAGTGGGGGATACAATGAGCAGTTCTTC. Translation: CASSLPTSGGYNEQFF.

The CDR3 is CASSGTVGEQYF. CDR3 sequence (DNA): TGCGCCAGCAGCGGGACAGTGGGGGAGCAGTACTTC. This chain links TRBV5-1 with TRBJ2-7, with 7 nucleotides matching TRBD1. Germline CDR1 reads SGHRS; CDR2 reads YFSETQ. The V segment lost 4 bases and the J segment 7 bases; nucleotides outside the gene matches: 5. The CDR3 extends over 12 amino acids.

The V gene is TRBV5-4, the J gene TRBJ2-2; 7 nucleotides agree with TRBD1. V was pared by 2 bases and J by 4 bases, with 8 bases of the junction left unmatched. The germline gives CDR1 SGHNT, CDR2 YYREEE (reference sequence). This CDR3 is 16 amino acids long. The CDR3 loop reads CASSFPQGPRTGELFF. The CDR3 DNA reads as TGTGCCAGCAGCTTCCCACAGGGGCCCCGCACCGGGGAGCTGTTTTTT.

This sequence joins TRBV7-8 and TRBJ2-1; D is unresolved. Trimming stripped 1 base from V and 8 bases from J, with 6 bases between. Germline V gives CDR1 SGHVS, CDR2 FQNEAQ. This CDR3 is built from 12 residues. This CDR3 is CASSLEGHEQFF. In DNA, the CDR3 is TGTGCCAGCAGCTTAGAGGGCCATGAGCAGTTCTTC.

This chain joins TRBV7-9 and TRBJ2-5; D remains ambiguous. Deletions cut 4 bases from V and 1 base from J, with 16 bases between. There are 16 residues in the CDR3. CDR1 and CDR2 from the germline V gene are SEHNR and FQNEAQ (reference sequence). The CDR3 nucleotides are TGTGCCAGCAGCTCCAGTTTTCCGGGCCTCCAAGAGACCCAGTACTTC. Protein sequence: CASSSSFPGLQETQYF.

The chain has TRBV6-1 and TRBJ1-4; 8 nucleotides agree with TRBD1. The CDR3 runs 15 residues. V shed 5 bases and J 5 bases; nucleotides not matched to a gene: 7. The germline gives CDR1 MNHNS, CDR2 SASEGT. The CDR3 DNA reads as TGTGCCAGCAGTCCGCGGACAGGGAAAAATGAAAAACTGTTTTTT. Its protein is CASSPRTGKNEKLFF.